The source of this TCR beta chain is a study of sequential checkpoint blockade in melanoma. The overall study: Maintenance nivolumab came after either treatment sequence. Matched biopsies came pretreatment and at week 13 for some 22 patients. TCRbeta immunosequencing was performed on DNA from more than 75 pretreatment melanoma tumor samples.

Germline V gene lookup returns CDR1 MGHRA and CDR2 YSYEKL. Between the trimmed V and J ends, which lost 4 bases and 6 bases, there was a span of 18 bases. There are 16 residues in the CDR3. The treatment denotes: randomized to nivolumab then ipilimumab (arm A) or the reverse (arm B). This table comes from immunoSEQ multiplex PCR, and its TCRdb copy is limited to in-frame clones, with some not included. The sample includes about 3,400 clones, over 20% of them seen just once. The sequenced sample was tumor tissue (inferred from file names), obtained from a patient given nivolumab and ipilimumab in sequence. The chain employs TRBV4-1 and TRBJ2-2, with D tentatively TRBD1 (7 bases). The TCR comes from a human donor with melanoma. The CDR3 DNA reads TGCGCCAGCAGCCGACTAGGGGGCGCGGTAGCCGGGGAGCTGTTTTTT. Its translation is CASSRLGGAVAGELFF.